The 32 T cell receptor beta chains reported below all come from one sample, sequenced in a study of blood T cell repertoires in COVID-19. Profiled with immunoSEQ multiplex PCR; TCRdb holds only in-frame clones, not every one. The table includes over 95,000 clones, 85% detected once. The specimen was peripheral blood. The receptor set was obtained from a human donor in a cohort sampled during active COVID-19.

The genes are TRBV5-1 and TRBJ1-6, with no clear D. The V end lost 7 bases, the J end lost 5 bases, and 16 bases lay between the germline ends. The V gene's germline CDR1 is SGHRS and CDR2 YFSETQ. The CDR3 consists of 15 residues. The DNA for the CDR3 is TGCGCCAGCCGCCAGGTCGATCTAAATAATTCACCCCTCCACTTT. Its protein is CASRQVDLNNSPLHF.

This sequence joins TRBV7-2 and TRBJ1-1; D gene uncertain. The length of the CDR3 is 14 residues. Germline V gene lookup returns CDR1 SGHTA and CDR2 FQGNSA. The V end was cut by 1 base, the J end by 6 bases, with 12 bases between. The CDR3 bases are TGTGCCAGCAGCTTAGATTGGGCGCGCTCTGAAGCTTTCTTT. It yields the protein CASSLDWARSEAFF.

As DNA, the CDR3 is TGCAGTGCTAGTAGCGCCGGGTTTGGGGATACGCAGTATTTT. This encodes CSASSAGFGDTQYF. The chain combines TRBV20-1 with TRBJ2-3; the D gene is possibly TRBD2 (5 bases). Germline CDR1 reads DFQATT; CDR2 reads SNEGSKA (reference sequence). Deletions cut 3 bases from V and 6 bases from J, with 16 bases between. This CDR3 contains 14 residues.

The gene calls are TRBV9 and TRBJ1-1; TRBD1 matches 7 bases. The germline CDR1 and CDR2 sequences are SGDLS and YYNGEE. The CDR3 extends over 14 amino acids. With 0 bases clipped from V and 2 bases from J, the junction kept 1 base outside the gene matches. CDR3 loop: CASSVAGGNTEAFF. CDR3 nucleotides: TGTGCCAGCAGCGTAGCAGGGGGTAACACTGAAGCTTTCTTT.

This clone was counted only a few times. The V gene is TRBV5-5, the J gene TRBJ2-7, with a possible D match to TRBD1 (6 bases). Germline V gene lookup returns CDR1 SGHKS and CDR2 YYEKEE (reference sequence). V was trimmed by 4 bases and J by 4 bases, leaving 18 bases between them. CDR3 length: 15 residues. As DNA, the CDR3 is TGTGCCAGCAGCCCAGGGGTAGGGGGTCAGTACGAGCAGTACTTC. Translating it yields CASSPGVGGQYEQYF.

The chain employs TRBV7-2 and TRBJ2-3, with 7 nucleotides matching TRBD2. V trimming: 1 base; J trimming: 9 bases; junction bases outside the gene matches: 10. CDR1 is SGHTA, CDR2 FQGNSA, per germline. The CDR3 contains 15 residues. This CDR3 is CASSLVRWGGGTQYF. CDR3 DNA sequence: TGTGCCAGCAGCTTAGTTCGGTGGGGGGGAGGAACGCAGTATTTT.

DNA for the CDR3: TGTGCCACCCATCGTGACGGACTTAATCAGCCCCAGCATTTT. It codes for CATHRDGLNQPQHF. The rearrangement links TRBV10-3 to TRBJ1-5; the D is unclear. Germline V lookup: CDR1 ENHRY, CDR2 SYGVKD. The germline V and J ends were trimmed by 10 bases and 4 bases, with 17 bases remaining between them. The CDR3 consists of 14 residues.

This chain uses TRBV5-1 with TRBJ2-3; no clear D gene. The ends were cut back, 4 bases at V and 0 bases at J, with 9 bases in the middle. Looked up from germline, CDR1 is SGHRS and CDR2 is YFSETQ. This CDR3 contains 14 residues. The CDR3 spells CASSGDGSTDTQYF. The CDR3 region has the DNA TGCGCCAGCAGCGGAGATGGCAGCACAGATACGCAGTATTTT.

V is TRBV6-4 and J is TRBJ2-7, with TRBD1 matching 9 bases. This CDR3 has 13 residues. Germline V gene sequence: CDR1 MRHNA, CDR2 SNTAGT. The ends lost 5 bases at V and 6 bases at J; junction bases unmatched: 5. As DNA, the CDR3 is TGTGCCAGCAGTCGGACAGGGGAGGGCGAGCAGTACTTC. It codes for CASSRTGEGEQYF.

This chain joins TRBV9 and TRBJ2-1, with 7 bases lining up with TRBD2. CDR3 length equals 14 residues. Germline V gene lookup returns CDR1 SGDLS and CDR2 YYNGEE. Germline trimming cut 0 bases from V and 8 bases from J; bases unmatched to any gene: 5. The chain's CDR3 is CASSVVGEGYEQFF. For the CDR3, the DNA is TGTGCCAGCAGCGTAGTCGGGGAGGGGTATGAGCAGTTCTTC.

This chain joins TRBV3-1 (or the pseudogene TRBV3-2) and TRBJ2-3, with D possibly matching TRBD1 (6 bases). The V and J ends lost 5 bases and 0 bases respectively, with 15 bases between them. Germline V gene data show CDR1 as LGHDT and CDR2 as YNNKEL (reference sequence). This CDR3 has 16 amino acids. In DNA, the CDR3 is TGTGCCAGCAGCATAAACAGGCAGGGGAGCACAGATACGCAGTATTTT. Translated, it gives CASSINRQGSTDTQYF.

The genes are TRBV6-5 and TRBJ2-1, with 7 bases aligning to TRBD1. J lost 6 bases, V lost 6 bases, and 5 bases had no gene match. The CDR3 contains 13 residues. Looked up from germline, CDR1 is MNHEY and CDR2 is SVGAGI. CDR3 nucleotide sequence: TGTGCCAGCAGACAGACAGGGCCCAATGAGCAGTTCTTC. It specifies CASRQTGPNEQFF.

The DNA for the CDR3 is TGTGCCAGCAGCCAAGAGAAGCGGGGGTTCGCAGATACGCAGTATTTT. Protein sequence: CASSQEKRGFADTQYF. The chain is built from TRBV3-1 (or the pseudogene TRBV3-2) and TRBJ2-3; 8 nucleotides match TRBD2. The CDR3 totals 16 residues. Per germline, CDR1 LGHDT and CDR2 YNNKEL (reference sequence). J lost 4 bases, V lost 0 bases, and 6 bases had no gene match.

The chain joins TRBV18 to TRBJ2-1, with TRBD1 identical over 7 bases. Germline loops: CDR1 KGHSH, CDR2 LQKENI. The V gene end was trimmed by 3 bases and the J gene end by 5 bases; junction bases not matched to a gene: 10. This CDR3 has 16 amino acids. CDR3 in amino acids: CASSPLPQGSNNEQFF. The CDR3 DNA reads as TGTGCCAGCTCACCTCTCCCACAGGGGTCAAACAATGAGCAGTTCTTC.

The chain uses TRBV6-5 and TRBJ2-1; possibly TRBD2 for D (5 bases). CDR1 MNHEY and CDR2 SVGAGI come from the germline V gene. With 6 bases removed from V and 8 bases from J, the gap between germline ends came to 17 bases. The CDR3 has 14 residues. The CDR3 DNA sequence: TGTGCCAGCAGCCCCAGAGGAGGCTTCTATGAGCAGTTCTTC. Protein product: CASSPRGGFYEQFF.

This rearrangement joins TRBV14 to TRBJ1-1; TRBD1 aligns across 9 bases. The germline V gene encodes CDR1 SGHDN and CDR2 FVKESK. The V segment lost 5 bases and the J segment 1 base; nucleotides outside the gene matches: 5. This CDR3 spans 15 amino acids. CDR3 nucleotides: TGTGCCAGCAGCGGACAGGGGTTCTGGAACACTGAAGCTTTCTTT. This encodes CASSGQGFWNTEAFF.

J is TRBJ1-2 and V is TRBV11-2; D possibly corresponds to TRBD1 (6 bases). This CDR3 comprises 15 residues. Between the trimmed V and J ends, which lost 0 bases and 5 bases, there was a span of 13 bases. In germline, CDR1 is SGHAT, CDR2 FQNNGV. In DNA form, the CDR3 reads TGTGCCAGCAGCTTAGATCGGGGACAAGCATATGGCTACACCTTC. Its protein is CASSLDRGQAYGYTF.

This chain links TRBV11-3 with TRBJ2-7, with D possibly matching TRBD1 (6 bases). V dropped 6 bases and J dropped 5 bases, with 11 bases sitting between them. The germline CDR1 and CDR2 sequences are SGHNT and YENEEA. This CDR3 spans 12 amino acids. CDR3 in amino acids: CASSLQGDEQYF. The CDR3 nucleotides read TGTGCCAGCAGTCTACAGGGCGACGAGCAGTACTTC.

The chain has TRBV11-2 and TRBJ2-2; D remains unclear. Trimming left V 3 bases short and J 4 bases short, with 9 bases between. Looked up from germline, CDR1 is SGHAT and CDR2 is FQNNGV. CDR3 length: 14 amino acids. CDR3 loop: CASSFERATGELFF. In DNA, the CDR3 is TGTGCCAGCAGCTTCGAAAGAGCCACCGGGGAGCTGTTTTTT.

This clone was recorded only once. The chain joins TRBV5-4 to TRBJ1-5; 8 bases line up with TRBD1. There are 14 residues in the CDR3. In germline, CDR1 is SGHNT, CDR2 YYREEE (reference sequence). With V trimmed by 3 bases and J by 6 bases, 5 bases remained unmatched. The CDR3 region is CASSSDREPQPQHF. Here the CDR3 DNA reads TGTGCCAGCAGCTCGGACAGGGAGCCTCAGCCCCAGCATTTT.

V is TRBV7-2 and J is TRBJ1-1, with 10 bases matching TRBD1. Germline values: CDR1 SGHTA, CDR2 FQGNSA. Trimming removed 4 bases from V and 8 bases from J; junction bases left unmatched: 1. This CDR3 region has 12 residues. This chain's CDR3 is CASSSTGGEAFF. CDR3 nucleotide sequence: TGTGCCAGCAGCTCGACAGGGGGCGAAGCTTTCTTT.

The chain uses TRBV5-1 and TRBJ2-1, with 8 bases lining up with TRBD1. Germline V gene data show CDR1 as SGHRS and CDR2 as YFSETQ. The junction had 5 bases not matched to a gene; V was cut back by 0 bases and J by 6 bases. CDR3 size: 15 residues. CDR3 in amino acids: CASSLAQGAFNEQFF. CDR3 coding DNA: TGCGCCAGCAGCTTGGCGCAGGGGGCTTTCAATGAGCAGTTCTTC.

CDR3 sequence: CASRTPQGARDSPLHF. CDR3 DNA sequence: TGTGCCAGCAGAACCCCACAGGGGGCGCGGGATTCACCCCTCCACTTT. The V and J genes are TRBV28 and TRBJ1-6; 9 bases fit TRBD1. The germline CDR1 and CDR2 sequences are MDHEN and SYDVKM. Trimming cost V 6 bases and J 8 bases; bases outside gene matches: 11. This CDR3 contains 16 residues.

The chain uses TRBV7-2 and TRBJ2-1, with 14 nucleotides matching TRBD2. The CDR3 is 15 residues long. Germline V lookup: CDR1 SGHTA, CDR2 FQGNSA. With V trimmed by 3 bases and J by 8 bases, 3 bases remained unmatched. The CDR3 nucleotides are TGTGCCAGCAGCTTTCGACTAGCGGGGGGGGATGAGCAGTTCTTC. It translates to CASSFRLAGGDEQFF.

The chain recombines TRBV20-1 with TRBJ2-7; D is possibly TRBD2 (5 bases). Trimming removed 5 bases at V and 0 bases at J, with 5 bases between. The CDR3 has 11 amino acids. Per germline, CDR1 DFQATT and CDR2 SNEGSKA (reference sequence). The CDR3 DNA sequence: TGCAGTGCTGGGAGCTCCTACGAGCAGTACTTC. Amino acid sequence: CSAGSSYEQYF.

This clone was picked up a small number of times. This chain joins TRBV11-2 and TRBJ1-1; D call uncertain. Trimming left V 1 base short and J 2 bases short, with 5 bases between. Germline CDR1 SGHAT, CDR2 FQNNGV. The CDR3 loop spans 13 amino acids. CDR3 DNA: TGTGCCAGCAGCTTAGGGAGTAACACTGAAGCTTTCTTT. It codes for CASSLGSNTEAFF.

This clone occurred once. In DNA, the CDR3 is TGTGCCACAAGTACAGGGGATCACGAGCAGTACTTC. Its translation: CATSTGDHEQYF. J is TRBJ2-7 and V is TRBV28, with 7 bases fitting TRBD1. The CDR3 has 12 amino acids. V lost 10 bases and J lost 5; bases outside the gene matches: 8. Germline V gene lookup returns CDR1 MDHEN and CDR2 SYDVKM.

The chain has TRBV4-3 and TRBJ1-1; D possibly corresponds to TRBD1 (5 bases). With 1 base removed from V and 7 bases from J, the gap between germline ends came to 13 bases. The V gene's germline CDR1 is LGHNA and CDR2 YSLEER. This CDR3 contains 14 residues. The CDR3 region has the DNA TGCGCCAGCAGCCAAGCCCCGGGGGATGGTGAAGCTTTCTTT. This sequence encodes CASSQAPGDGEAFF.

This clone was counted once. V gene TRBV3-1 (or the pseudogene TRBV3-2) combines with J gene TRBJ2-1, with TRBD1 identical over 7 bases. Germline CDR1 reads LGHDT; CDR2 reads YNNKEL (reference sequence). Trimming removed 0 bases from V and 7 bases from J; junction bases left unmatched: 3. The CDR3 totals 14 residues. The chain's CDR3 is CASSQDQGENEQFF. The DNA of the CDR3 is TGTGCCAGCAGCCAAGATCAGGGGGAAAATGAGCAGTTCTTC.

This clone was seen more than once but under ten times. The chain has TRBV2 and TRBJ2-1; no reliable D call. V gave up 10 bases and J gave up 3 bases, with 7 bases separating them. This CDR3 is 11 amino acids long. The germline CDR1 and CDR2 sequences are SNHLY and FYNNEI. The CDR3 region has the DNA TGTGCCATCAAAAACTACAATGAGCAGTTCTTC. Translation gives CAIKNYNEQFF.

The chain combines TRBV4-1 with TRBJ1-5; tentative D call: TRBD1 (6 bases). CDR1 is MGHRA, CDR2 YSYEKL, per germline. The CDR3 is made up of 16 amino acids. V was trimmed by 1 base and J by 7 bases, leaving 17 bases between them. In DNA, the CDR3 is TGCGCCAGCAGCCAAGGCCTCGGGGGGCGAGGGCAGCCCCAGCATTTT. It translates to CASSQGLGGRGQPQHF.

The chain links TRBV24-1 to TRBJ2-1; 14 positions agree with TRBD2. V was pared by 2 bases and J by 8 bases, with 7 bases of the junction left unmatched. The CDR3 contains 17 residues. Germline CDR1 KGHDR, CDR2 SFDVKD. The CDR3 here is CATSDSGLAGAQYEQFF. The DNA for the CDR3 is TGTGCCACCAGTGATTCGGGACTAGCGGGGGCCCAATATGAGCAGTTCTTC.